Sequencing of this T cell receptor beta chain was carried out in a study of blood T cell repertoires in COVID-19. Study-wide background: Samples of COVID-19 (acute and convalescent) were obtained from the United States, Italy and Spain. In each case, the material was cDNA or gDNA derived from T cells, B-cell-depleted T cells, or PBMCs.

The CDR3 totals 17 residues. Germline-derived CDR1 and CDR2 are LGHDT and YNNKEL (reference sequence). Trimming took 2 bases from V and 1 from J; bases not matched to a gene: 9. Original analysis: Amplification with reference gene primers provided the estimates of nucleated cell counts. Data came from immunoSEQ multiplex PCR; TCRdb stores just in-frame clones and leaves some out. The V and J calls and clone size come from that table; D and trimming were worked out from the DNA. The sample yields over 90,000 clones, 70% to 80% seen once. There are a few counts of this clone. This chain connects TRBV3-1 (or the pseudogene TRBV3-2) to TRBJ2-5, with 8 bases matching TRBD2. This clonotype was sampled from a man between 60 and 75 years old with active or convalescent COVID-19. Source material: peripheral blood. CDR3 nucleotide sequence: TGTGCCAGCAGCCAACTCTTAGCGGGACCCTCCCAAGAGACCCAGTACTTC. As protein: CASSQLLAGPSQETQYF.